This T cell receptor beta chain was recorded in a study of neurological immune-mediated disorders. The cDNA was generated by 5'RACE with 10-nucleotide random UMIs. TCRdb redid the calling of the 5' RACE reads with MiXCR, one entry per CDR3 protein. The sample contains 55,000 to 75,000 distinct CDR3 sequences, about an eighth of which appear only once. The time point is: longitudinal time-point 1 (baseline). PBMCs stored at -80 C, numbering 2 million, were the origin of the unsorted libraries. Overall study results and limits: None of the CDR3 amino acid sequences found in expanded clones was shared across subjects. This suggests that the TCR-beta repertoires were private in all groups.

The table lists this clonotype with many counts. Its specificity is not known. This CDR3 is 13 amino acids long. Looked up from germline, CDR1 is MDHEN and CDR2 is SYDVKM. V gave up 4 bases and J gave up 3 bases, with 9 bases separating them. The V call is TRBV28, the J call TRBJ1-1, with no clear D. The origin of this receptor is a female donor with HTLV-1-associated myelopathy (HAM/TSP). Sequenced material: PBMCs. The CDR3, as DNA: TGTGCCAGCAGTTCATCGGTCTACACTGAAGCTTTCTTT. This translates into CASSSSVYTEAFF.